Presented here are 7 T cell receptor beta chains from one specimen sequenced in a study of cytomegalovirus exposure and HLA in healthy donors. The PCR had 60 Vbeta and 13 Jbeta primers. The method was immunoSEQ multiplex PCR; TCRdb's version includes in-frame clones alone and lacks a portion of them. The sample consists of around 200,000 clones, approximately 80% of them appearing once. The sequencing input was PBMCs. Source of these receptors: a girl under 18 in good health and CMV-seronegative.

V gene TRBV6-5 combines with J gene TRBJ1-5, with TRBD1 matching over 7 bases. Germline lookup yields CDR1 MNHEY and CDR2 SVGAGI. CDR3 length: 15 amino acids. Unmatched junction bases numbered 6, after V lost 4 bases and J lost 3 bases. The CDR3 DNA reads TGTGCCAGCAGTTTTCAAAAGGGGGCCAATCAGCCCCAGCATTTT. Protein sequence: CASSFQKGANQPQHF.

This chain links TRBV28 with TRBJ2-7, with D possibly being TRBD2 (6 bases). Germline CDR1 MDHEN, CDR2 SYDVKM. CDR3 length: 12 residues. Deletions cut 3 bases from V and 7 bases from J, with 10 bases between. Written as DNA, the CDR3 is TGTGCCAGCAGTTTCCTAGCGAGGGAGCAGTACTTC. Its translation is CASSFLAREQYF.

This rearrangement joins TRBV28 to TRBJ2-4, with 10 nucleotides matching TRBD2. Germline V CDR1 and CDR2: MDHEN, SYDVKM. With 1 base clipped from V and 3 bases from J, the junction kept 3 bases outside the gene matches. There are 16 residues in the CDR3. CDR3 sequence reads: CASSLLAGGLKNIQYF. The CDR3 region has the DNA TGTGCCAGCAGTTTATTAGCGGGGGGCCTCAAAAACATTCAGTACTTC. Full variable domain (outside the CDR3, taken from reference TRBV28 and TRBJ2-4): DVKVTQSSRYLVKRTGEKVFLECVQDMDHENMFWYRQDPGLGLRLIYFSYDVKMKEKGDIPEGYSVSREKKERFSLILESASTNQTSMYLCASSLLAGGLKNIQYFGAGTRLSVL.

The V and J genes are TRBV19 and TRBJ2-7; D unresolved. CDR3 size: 13 residues. V was trimmed by 5 bases and J by 1 base, leaving 9 bases between them. Germline V gene data show CDR1 as LNHDA and CDR2 as SQIVND (reference sequence). The CDR3 nucleotides read TGTGCCAGTAGTTTTGACACTTCCTACGAGCAGTACTTC. Translation: CASSFDTSYEQYF.

The rearrangement joins TRBV28 to TRBJ2-7, with TRBD1 identical over 7 bases. Germline V lookup: CDR1 MDHEN, CDR2 SYDVKM. The length of the CDR3 is 15 residues. Unmatched junction bases numbered 12, after V lost 5 bases and J lost 5 bases. CDR3 nucleotides: TGTGCCAGCAGTGACGACAGGGCTAGTAGGGACGAGCAGTACTTC. Its translation: CASSDDRASRDEQYF. Full variable domain (remainder filled in from reference TRBV28 and TRBJ2-7): DVKVTQSSRYLVKRTGEKVFLECVQDMDHENMFWYRQDPGLGLRLIYFSYDVKMKEKGDIPEGYSVSREKKERFSLILESASTNQTSMYLCASSDDRASRDEQYFGPGTRLTVT.

V usage is TRBV6-5 and J usage is TRBJ1-3; D not certain. The CDR3 has 13 residues. Trimming took off 8 bases at V and 3 bases at J, with 11 bases between the two ends. Germline CDR1 reads MNHEY; CDR2 reads SVGAGI. This CDR3 reads CASRRGNGNTIYF. Written as DNA, the CDR3 is TGTGCCAGCCGGCGGGGTAATGGAAACACCATATATTTT.

The chain recombines TRBV30 with TRBJ2-6, with 12 nucleotides matching TRBD2. This CDR3 region has 21 residues. From germline, CDR1 is GTSNPN and CDR2 SVGIG (reference sequence). V lost 4 bases to trimming and J lost 0 bases; unmatched junction nucleotides: 16. The CDR3 region has the DNA TGTGCCTGGAACTCCCTGCGGACTAGCGGGGTTATCCCCTCTGGGGCCAACGTCCTGACTTTC. Protein product: CAWNSLRTSGVIPSGANVLTF.